This TCR beta chain is from a study of T cell responses to AZD1222 COVID-19 vaccine. Clones were read by immunoSEQ multiplex PCR, and TCRdb kept only the in-frame ones, dropping some. The table has roughly 150,000 clones, roughly 93% seen once. Study observations and caveats: The donors showed a predominance of white British ancestry and of females, with possible underestimation of clonal diversity.

Germline CDR1 LGHDT, CDR2 YNNKEL (reference sequence). The V end was cut by 4 bases, the J end by 4 bases, with 14 bases between. This CDR3 has 15 residues. A word on this clone: Its antigen is currently unknown.

Sequenced material: peripheral blood, taken on day 0 of AZD1222 vaccination. The genes are TRBV3-1 (or the pseudogene TRBV3-2) and TRBJ2-1; D possibly corresponds to TRBD1 (6 bases). This sequence originates from an adult in good health. The DNA of the CDR3 is TGTGCCAGCAGCCCCCCGACGGACAGATACAATGAGCAGTTCTTC. This sequence encodes CASSPPTDRYNEQFF.